These T cell receptor beta chains were read from a single sample in a study of T cells expressing NK-cell markers. TCRdb reprocessed the 5' RACE reads and keeps a single row for each CDR3 protein, giving no DNA. This table holds 300,000 to 500,000 distinct CDR3 sequences. Sequenced material: blood T cells: a sorted CD56 or NKG2C T cell subset, CD4+ or CD8+ T cells, or bulk PBMC T cells (not recorded which). The receptors were gathered from a woman aged 50 to 60 in good health. The CDR3 runs from the conserved cysteine through the conserved F or W.

CDR3 | J | V
CASSFPSGPGSYNEQFF | TRBJ2-1 | TRBV27
CVSEGVSNQPQHF | TRBJ1-5 | TRBV25-1
CSALPRSGYNEQFF | TRBJ2-1 | TRBV20-1
CASSLLWRGGLEQFF | TRBJ2-1 | TRBV5-1
CASSLVPGVVSEQFF | TRBJ2-1 | TRBV5-1
CSARDAGQGNEKLFF | TRBJ1-4 | TRBV20-1
CASSLDTWGNIQYF | TRBJ2-4 | TRBV5-1
CASRRDRGRSGELFF | TRBJ2-2 | TRBV5-6
CSARPDAADTQYF | TRBJ2-3 | TRBV20-1
CASSLRAGGVQETQYF | TRBJ2-5 | TRBV5-4
CSADRGFTGELFF | TRBJ2-2 | TRBV29-1
CSARVAGEVPDTQYF | TRBJ2-3 | TRBV20-1
CSVAKRDYSDTQYF | TRBJ2-3 | TRBV29-1
CASSGGADQETQYF | TRBJ2-5 | TRBV11-1
CASSLGWVSGAYNEQFF | TRBJ2-1 | TRBV7-8
CASSLVTGTTNNEQFF | TRBJ2-1 | TRBV5-6
CASSKTHRGDTGELFF | TRBJ2-2 | TRBV4-2
CATSDPRTSGDDTQYF | TRBJ2-3 | TRBV24-1
CASSLYGSGEQFF | TRBJ2-1 | TRBV5-1
CASTDTLVSATNEKLFF | TRBJ1-4 | TRBV21-1
CASSPGLAGWGADTQYF | TRBJ2-3 | TRBV7-2
CASSSTTGGRSFF | TRBJ2-1 | TRBV12-3/TRBV12-4
CASSWGQQETQYF | TRBJ2-5 | TRBV3-1
CAWTLMLGNNEQFF | TRBJ2-1 | TRBV30
CASSPFRDRDETQYF | TRBJ2-5 | TRBV14
CASSPPGTGSETQYF | TRBJ2-5 | TRBV25-1
CASRQKQGRGNSPLHF | TRBJ1-6 | TRBV6-2/TRBV6-3
CASSQDPGTSNEQFF | TRBJ2-1 | TRBV4-1
CAWSSGGPTRFF | TRBJ2-1 | TRBV30
CASSSSSGTAEQYF | TRBJ2-7 | TRBV5-1
CASSLVDSSVHEQFF | TRBJ2-1 | TRBV5-1
CASSLGYPGDYGYTF | TRBJ1-2 | TRBV28
CASSRRGTGDVGTEAFF | TRBJ1-1 | TRBV5-1
CASSPAGPYEQYF | TRBJ2-7 | TRBV3-1
CASSSGLSGGSSYEQYF | TRBJ2-7 | TRBV5-1
CASSPFLSSGRVSEQFF | TRBJ2-1 | TRBV7-8
CSVEDGTPGLLDTQYF | TRBJ2-3 | TRBV29-1
CASSTGTSGRSYNEQFF | TRBJ2-1 | TRBV19
CASSLAGGGTDSNQPQHF | TRBJ1-5 | TRBV7-9
CASRREGENTEAFF | TRBJ1-1 | TRBV7-9
CASSLGPQGADTQYF | TRBJ2-3 | TRBV7-9